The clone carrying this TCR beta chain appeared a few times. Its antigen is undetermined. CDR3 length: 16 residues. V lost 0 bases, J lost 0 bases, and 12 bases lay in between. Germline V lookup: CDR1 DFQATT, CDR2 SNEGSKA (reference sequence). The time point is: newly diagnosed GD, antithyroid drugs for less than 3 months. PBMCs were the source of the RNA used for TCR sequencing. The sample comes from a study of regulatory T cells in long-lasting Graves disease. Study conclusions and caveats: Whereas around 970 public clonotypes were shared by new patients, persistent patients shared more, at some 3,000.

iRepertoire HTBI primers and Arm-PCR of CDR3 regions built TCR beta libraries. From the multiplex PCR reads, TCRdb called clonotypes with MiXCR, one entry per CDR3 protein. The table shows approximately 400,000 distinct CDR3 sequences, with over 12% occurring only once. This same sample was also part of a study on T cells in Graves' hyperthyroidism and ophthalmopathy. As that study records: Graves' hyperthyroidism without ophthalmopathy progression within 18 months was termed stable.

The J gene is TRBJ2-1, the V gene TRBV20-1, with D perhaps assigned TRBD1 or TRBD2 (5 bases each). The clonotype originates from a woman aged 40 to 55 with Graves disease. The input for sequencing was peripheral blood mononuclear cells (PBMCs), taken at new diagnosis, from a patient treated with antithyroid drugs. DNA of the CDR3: TGCAGTGCTAGAGATCGGGGACCGAGCTCCTACAATGAGCAGTTCTTC. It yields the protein CSARDRGPSSYNEQFF.